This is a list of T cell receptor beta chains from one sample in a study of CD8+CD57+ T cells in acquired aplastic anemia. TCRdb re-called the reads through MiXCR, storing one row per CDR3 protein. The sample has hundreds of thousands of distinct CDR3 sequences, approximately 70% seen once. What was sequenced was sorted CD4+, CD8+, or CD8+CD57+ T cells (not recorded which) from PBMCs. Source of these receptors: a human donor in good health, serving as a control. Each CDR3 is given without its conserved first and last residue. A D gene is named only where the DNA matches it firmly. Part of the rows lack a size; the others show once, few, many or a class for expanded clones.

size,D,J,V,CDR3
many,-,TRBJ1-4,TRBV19,ASSGGGRGATNEKLF
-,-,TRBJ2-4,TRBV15,ATSGHAKNIQY
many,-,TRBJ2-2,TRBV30,AWSATAVGELF
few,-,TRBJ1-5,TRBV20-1,SAPPGGGEQPQH
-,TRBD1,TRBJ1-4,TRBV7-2,ASSPDRATNEILF
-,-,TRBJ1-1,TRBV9,ASSVQTGTNDQSF
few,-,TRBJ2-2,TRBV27,ASRITPRELF
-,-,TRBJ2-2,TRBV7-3,ASSLNPGGTSGELF
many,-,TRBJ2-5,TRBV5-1,ASSLVGAGQETQY
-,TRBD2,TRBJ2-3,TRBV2,ASSPLAGVWRDTQD
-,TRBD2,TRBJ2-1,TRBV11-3,ASSQTSGGINEQF
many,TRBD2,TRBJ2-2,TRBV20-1,SARDPGLAGYTGELF
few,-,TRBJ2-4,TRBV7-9,ASSDSIQY
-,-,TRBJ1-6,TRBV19,ASKGRNNSPLH
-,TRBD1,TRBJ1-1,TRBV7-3,ASSVVGTVGTEAF
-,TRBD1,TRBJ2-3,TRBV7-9,ASSSGTGNSPLHTQY
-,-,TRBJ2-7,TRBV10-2,ASSGPQGGYEQY
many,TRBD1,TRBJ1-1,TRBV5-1,ASSFQTGPTSNTEAF
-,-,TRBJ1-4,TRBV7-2,ASTGTREKLF
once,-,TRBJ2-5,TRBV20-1,SAGAGRDCETQY
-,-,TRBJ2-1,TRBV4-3,ASSLRVYNEQF
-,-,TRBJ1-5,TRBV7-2,ASSPNRVPHQPQH
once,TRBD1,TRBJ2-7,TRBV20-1,SAGDRGAGVAEQY
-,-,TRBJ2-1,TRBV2,ASSRGSSYNEQF
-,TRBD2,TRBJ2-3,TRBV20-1,SAPSTSGRHTQY
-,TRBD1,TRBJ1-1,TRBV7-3,ATSGGTGRAEAL
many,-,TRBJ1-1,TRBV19,ASSMGQEASEAF
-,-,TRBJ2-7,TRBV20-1,SARWRDSLLRDEQY
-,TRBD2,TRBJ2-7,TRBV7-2,ASSSTPSGEYEQY
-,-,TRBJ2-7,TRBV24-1,ATSDLRGSEQY
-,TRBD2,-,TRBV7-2,ASKLTSGGNEQY